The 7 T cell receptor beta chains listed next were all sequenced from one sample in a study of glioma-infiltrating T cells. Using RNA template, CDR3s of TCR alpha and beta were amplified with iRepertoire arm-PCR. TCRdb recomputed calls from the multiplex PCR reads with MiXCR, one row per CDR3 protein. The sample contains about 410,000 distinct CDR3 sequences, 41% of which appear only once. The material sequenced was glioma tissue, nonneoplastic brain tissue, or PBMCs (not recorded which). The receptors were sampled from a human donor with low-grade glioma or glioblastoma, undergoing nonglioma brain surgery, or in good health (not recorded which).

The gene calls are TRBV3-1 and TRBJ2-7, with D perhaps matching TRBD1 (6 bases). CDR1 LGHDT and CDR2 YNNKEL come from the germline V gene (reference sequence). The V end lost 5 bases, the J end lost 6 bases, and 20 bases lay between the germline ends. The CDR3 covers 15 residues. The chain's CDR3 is CASSLAGEWSGEQYF. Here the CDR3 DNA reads TGTGCCAGCAGCTTAGCAGGGGAGTGGAGTGGCGAGCAGTACTTC.

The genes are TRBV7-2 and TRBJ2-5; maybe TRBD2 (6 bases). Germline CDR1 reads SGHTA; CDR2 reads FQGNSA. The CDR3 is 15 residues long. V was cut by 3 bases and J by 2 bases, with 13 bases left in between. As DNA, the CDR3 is TGTGCCAGCAGCTTGGCCCGCGGGGCTCAAGAGACCCAGTACTTC. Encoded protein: CASSLARGAQETQYF.

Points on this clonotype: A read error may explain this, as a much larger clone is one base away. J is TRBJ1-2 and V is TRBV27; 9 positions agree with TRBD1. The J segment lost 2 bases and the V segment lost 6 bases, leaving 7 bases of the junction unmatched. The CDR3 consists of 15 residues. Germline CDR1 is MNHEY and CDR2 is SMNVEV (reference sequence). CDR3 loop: CASRWGQGGNYGYTF. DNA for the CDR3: TGTGCCAGCAGGTGGGGACAGGGTGGCAACTATGGCTACACCTTC.

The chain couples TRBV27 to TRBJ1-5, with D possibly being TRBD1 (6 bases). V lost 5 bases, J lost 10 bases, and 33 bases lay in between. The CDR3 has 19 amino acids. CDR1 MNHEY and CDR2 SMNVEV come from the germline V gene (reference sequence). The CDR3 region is CASSPQGRFQDGEIFPQHF. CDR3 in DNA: TGTGCCAGCAGTCCACAGGGAAGGTTTCAGGATGGGGAGATCTTTCCCCAGCATTTT.

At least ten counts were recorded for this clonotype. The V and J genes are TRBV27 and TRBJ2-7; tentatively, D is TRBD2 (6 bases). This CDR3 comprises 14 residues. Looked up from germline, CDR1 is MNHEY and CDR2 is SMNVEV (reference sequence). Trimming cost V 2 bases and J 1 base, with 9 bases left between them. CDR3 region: CASSLGGFSYEQYF. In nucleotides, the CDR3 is TGTGCCAGCAGTTTAGGAGGGTTTTCCTACGAGCAGTACTTC.

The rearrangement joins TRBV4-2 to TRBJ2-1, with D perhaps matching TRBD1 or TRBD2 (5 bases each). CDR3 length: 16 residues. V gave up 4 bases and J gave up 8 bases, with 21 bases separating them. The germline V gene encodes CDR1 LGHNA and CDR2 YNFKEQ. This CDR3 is CASSLSGTPGGDEQFF. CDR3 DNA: TGTGCCAGCAGCCTTTCCGGGACCCCTGGTGGGGATGAGCAGTTCTTC.

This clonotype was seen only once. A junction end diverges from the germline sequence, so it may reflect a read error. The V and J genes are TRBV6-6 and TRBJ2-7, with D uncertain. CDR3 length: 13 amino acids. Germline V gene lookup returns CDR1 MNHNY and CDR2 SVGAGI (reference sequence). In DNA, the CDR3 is TGTGCCAGCAGTTACTCGGGCAGCTACAAGCAGTACTTC. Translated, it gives CASSYSGSYKQYF.